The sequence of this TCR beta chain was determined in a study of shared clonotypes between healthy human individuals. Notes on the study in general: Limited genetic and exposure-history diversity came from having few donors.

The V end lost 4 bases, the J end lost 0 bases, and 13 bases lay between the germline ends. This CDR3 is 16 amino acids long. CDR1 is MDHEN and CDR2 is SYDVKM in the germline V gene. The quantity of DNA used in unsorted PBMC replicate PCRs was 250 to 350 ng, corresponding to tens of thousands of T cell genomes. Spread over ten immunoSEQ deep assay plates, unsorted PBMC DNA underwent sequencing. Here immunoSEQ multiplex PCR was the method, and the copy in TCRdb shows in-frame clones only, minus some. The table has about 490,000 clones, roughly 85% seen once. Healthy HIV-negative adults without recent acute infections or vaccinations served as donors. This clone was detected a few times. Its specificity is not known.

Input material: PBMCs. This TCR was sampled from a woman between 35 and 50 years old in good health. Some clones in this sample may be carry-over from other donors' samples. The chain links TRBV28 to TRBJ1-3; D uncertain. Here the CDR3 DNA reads TGTGCCAGCAGTTCCCCATTTCGGGTCTCTGGAAACACCATATATTTT. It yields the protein CASSSPFRVSGNTIYF.